These 17 T cell receptor beta chains were all obtained from the same sample, sequenced in a study of OX40 agonist ivuxolimab in advanced cancers. The assay was immunoSEQ multiplex PCR, and TCRdb's table has in-frame clones only and misses some. There are about 28,000 clones in the sample; almost 85% occur only once, and roughly a sixth lies in the top ten. Sequences were derived from CD4+ or CD8+ T cells sorted from blood, sampled in a trial of the OX40 agonist ivuxolimab. The receptors originated from an adult with an advanced solid tumor such as melanoma, head and neck, liver or kidney cancer.

The V and J genes are TRBV25-1 and TRBJ1-6; D not certain. CDR1 MGHDK and CDR2 SYGVNS come from the germline V gene. V lost 6 bases, J lost 5 bases, and 11 bases lay in between. The CDR3 consists of 14 residues. CDR3: CASSLGLNNSPLHF. The CDR3 DNA reads TGTGCCAGCAGCCTCGGGTTGAATAATTCACCCCTCCACTTT.

Here the CDR3 DNA reads TGTGCCAGCAGTACCGGGACAGGGGCGGACACTGAAGCTTTCTTT. Protein: CASSTGTGADTEAFF. The chain carries TRBV27 and TRBJ1-1; 10 positions match TRBD1. The V gene end was trimmed by 5 bases and the J gene end by 3 bases; junction bases not matched to a gene: 6. The CDR3 length is 15 residues. Germline V lookup: CDR1 MNHEY, CDR2 SMNVEV (reference sequence).

The chain uses TRBV19 and TRBJ2-3; no clear D. V was pared by 6 bases and J by 4 bases, with 17 bases between. The germline V gene encodes CDR1 LNHDA and CDR2 SQIVND (reference sequence). This CDR3 has 15 amino acids. CDR3 sequence (DNA): TGTGCCAGTAGCACCGCCCCGCTTAGCTCAGATACGCAGTATTTT. It translates to CASSTAPLSSDTQYF. Supplemented by reference TRBV19 and TRBJ2-3, the full variable domain reads DGGITQSPKYLFRKEGQNVTLSCEQNLNHDAMYWYRQDPGQGLRLIYYSQIVNDFQKGDIAEGYSVSREKKESFPLTVTSAQKNPTAFYLCASSTAPLSSDTQYFGPGTRLTVL.

The chain joins TRBV13 to TRBJ2-7, with D maybe TRBD2 (5 bases). CDR1 and CDR2 from the germline V gene are PRHDT and FYEKMQ (reference sequence). The CDR3 runs 16 residues. The ends were cut back, 5 bases at V and 0 bases at J, with 17 bases in the middle. This CDR3 reads CASSRPRQGSSYEQYF. As DNA, the CDR3 is TGTGCCAGCAGCCGACCTCGTCAAGGGAGCTCCTACGAGCAGTACTTC. Based on the CDR3 plus reference TRBV13 and TRBJ2-7, the full variable domain is AAGVIQSPRHLIKEKRETATLKCYPIPRHDTVYWYQQGPGQDPQFLISFYEKMQSDKGSIPDRFSAQQFSDYHSELNMSSLELGDSALYFCASSRPRQGSSYEQYFGPGTRLTVT.

The chain combines TRBV6-5 with TRBJ2-7, with TRBD2 matching over 7 bases. After removal of 5 bases from V and 6 bases from J, the junction contained 4 bases not matched to a gene. Germline V CDR1 and CDR2: MNHEY, SVGAGI. The CDR3 covers 12 residues. This CDR3 reads CASSPTSVEQYF. The CDR3 DNA follows: TGTGCCAGCAGTCCAACTAGCGTCGAGCAGTACTTC.

Comment on this clone: The identical CDR3 is also encoded by other nucleotide sequences in the sample. The gene calls are TRBV30 and TRBJ1-1; unclear D gene. This CDR3 region has 11 residues. V lost 0 bases and J 5 bases, leaving 4 bases between the germline ends. CDR1 is GTSNPN, CDR2 SVGIG, per germline (reference sequence). CDR3 sequence: CAWSVGTEAFF. The CDR3 DNA is TGTGCCTGGAGTGTAGGTACTGAAGCTTTCTTT.

This clone was found a few times. The genes are TRBV25-1 and TRBJ1-2, with a tentative D call TRBD1 (5 bases). Trimming pared 5 bases from V and 7 bases from J, leaving 8 bases between. The CDR3 totals 11 residues. Germline V gives CDR1 MGHDK, CDR2 SYGVNS. DNA for the CDR3: TGTGCCAGCAGTCAGGGAATTGGCTACACCTTC. This encodes CASSQGIGYTF.

This clone was observed a few times. The chain carries TRBV7-9 and TRBJ2-7; 8 nucleotides match TRBD2. The junction had 1 base not matched to a gene; V was cut back by 0 bases and J by 3 bases. Germline loops: CDR1 SEHNR, CDR2 FQNEAQ (reference sequence). This CDR3 has 14 residues. CDR3 DNA sequence: TGTGCCAGCAGCTTAGCGCGGGGGGTCTACGAGCAGTACTTC. Its translation: CASSLARGVYEQYF.

The CDR3 bases are TGCGCCAGCAGCCAAGACAGAATGAACACCGGGGAGCTGTTTTTT. Its protein product is CASSQDRMNTGELFF. The chain has TRBV4-3 and TRBJ2-2; no firm D call. Germline CDR1 LGHNA, CDR2 YSLEER. This CDR3 is 15 amino acids long. Trimming pared 0 bases from V and 1 base from J, leaving 6 bases between.

The rearrangement uses TRBV28 and TRBJ2-3, with D maybe TRBD2 (6 bases). Trimming removed 2 bases from V and 3 bases from J, with 12 bases in between. CDR1 is MDHEN and CDR2 is SYDVKM in the germline V gene. There are 15 residues in the CDR3. The CDR3 DNA reads as TGTGCCAGCAGTTTAGAGCTAGCGCGGACAGATACGCAGTATTTT. It specifies CASSLELARTDTQYF.

This rearrangement joins TRBV5-1 to TRBJ1-5; D is possibly TRBD1 (5 bases). The CDR3 is made up of 15 amino acids. Germline V lookup: CDR1 SGHRS, CDR2 YFSETQ. Deletions cut 0 bases from V and 2 bases from J, with 9 bases between. CDR3 coding DNA: TGCGCCAGCAGCTTGGATGGGGCCGGCAATCAGCCCCAGCATTTT. It translates to CASSLDGAGNQPQHF.

The rearrangement links TRBV6-5 to TRBJ2-2; D is unclear. The ends were cut back, 6 bases at V and 8 bases at J, with 10 bases in the middle. Germline CDR1 reads MNHEY; CDR2 reads SVGAGI. CDR3 length equals 12 residues. CDR3 DNA sequence: TGTGCCAGCAGAGGATCGAGTGGGGAGCTGTTTTTT. It codes for CASRGSSGELFF.

The CDR3 protein is CASSYLAGGRYEQYF. In nucleotides, the CDR3 is TGTGCCAGCAGCTACCTAGCGGGAGGAAGATACGAGCAGTACTTC. The rearrangement links TRBV5-5 to TRBJ2-7, with TRBD2 matching 11 bases. Germline trimming cut 3 bases from V and 4 bases from J; bases unmatched to any gene: 6. The V gene's germline CDR1 is SGHKS and CDR2 YYEKEE (reference sequence). The CDR3 has 15 residues.

The V and J genes are TRBV2 and TRBJ1-1, with 7 nucleotides matching TRBD1. The ends lost 6 bases at V and 1 base at J; junction bases unmatched: 8. Germline CDR1 SNHLY, CDR2 FYNNEI. The CDR3 is 15 residues long. In nucleotides, the CDR3 is TGTGCCAGCAGGATCACAGGGGCTGGGAACACTGAAGCTTTCTTT. It codes for CASRITGAGNTEAFF.

CDR3 sequence: CASSFGGASTDTQYF. CDR3 sequence (DNA): TGTGCCAGCAGCTTCGGCGGGGCGAGCACAGATACGCAGTATTTT. V is TRBV7-6 and J is TRBJ2-3; D possibly corresponds to TRBD2 (6 bases). Germline V gene sequence: CDR1 SGHVS, CDR2 FNYEAQ. This CDR3 is built from 15 residues. V lost 3 bases, J lost 0 bases, and 10 bases lay in between.

The table lists this clone with a count of one. This chain uses TRBV19 with TRBJ1-2; 9 nucleotides align to TRBD1. This CDR3 is built from 14 residues. The germline CDR1 and CDR2 sequences are LNHDA and SQIVND (reference sequence). The V and J ends lost 8 bases and 4 bases, in that order; junction bases with no gene match: 8. The CDR3 DNA sequence: TGTGCCAGTTCCACCGGGACAGGGCTCTATGGCTACACCTTC. Encoded protein: CASSTGTGLYGYTF. Full variable domain (outside the CDR3, taken from reference TRBV19 and TRBJ1-2): DGGITQSPKYLFRKEGQNVTLSCEQNLNHDAMYWYRQDPGQGLRLIYYSQIVNDFQKGDIAEGYSVSREKKESFPLTVTSAQKNPTAFYLCASSTGTGLYGYTFGSGTRLTVV.

This clone was found once. This rearrangement joins TRBV9 to TRBJ2-2, with D unresolved. There are 12 residues in the CDR3. Germline V gene data show CDR1 as SGDLS and CDR2 as YYNGEE. Trimming removed 4 bases at V and 6 bases at J, with 7 bases between. For the CDR3, the DNA is TGTGCCAGCAGCATTAGTGCCGGGGAGCTGTTTTTT. Translation: CASSISAGELFF.